The 2 T cell receptor beta chains given below trace back to one sample, sequenced in a study of T cells after posttransplantation cyclophosphamide. Only in-frame clones appear in the TCRdb table, and some are missing; sequencing was by immunoSEQ multiplex PCR. Observed in the sample are 24,000 or so clones, none of them singletons. Material for sequencing was PBMCs. These TCRs come from a woman aged 45-65 years in good health, CMV-negative, and a related stem cell transplant donor.

There are many counts of this clone. The chain carries TRBV5-1 and TRBJ1-2, with 7 bases aligning to TRBD1. Germline CDR1 and CDR2: SGHRS and YFSETQ. V lost 0 bases, J lost 8 bases, and 7 bases stayed unmatched. CDR3 length: 14 amino acids. The CDR3, as DNA: TGCGCCAGCAGCTTGGTCGGGACAGAGGGAGGCTACACCTTC. This translates into CASSLVGTEGGYTF.

This clone came up many times. The chain links TRBV7-9 to TRBJ2-3; 9 nucleotides align to TRBD2. The CDR3 runs to 15 residues. The germline CDR1 and CDR2 sequences are SEHNR and FQNEAQ (reference sequence). The J segment lost 3 bases and the V segment lost 5 bases, leaving 6 bases of the junction unmatched. DNA of the CDR3: TGTGCCAGCAGCCTCCTAGCGGGGAGTACAGATACGCAGTATTTT. It translates to CASSLLAGSTDTQYF.